This TCR beta chain was captured in a study of tumor and adjacent non-tumor tissue in lung cancer. Details on this clonotype: Its target is not known. It may be a read error: a sequence one base away is much more abundant.

The template was RNA from unsorted bulk tissue. Three rounds of nested PCR, following a modified ARM-PCR protocol, produced the TCRbeta library. A single record per CDR3 protein comes from TCRdb applying MiXCR to the multiplex PCR reads. The sample lists around 120,000 distinct CDR3 sequences; around three fifths were seen once. The study's findings and limits: In normal lung, the top 100 clones were significantly more dominant than in tumor.

Deletions cut 4 bases from V and 12 bases from J, with 18 bases between. This CDR3 comprises 12 residues. Germline CDR1 reads SQVTM; CDR2 reads ANQGSEA. V and J are TRBV29-1 and TRBJ1-1, with D possibly being TRBD1 (6 bases). The specimen sequenced was lung tumor tissue. The receptor comes from a young man with non-small cell lung cancer. CDR3 sequence reads: CSVGDRPVGTFF. The CDR3 DNA sequence: TGCAGCGTTGGCGACAGGCCCGTCGGGACTTTCTTT.